The 4 T cell receptor beta chains given below trace back to one sample, sequenced in a study of cytomegalovirus exposure and HLA in healthy donors. A multiplex PCR was run with 60 Vbeta primers and 13 Jbeta primers. Data came from immunoSEQ multiplex PCR; TCRdb stores just in-frame clones and leaves some out. Among about 140,000 clones, around 82% were seen once, and the ten largest hold more than 2.5%. The sample consisted of PBMCs. The receptors shown here come from a young man in good health and CMV-seropositive.

This sequence joins TRBV7-3 and TRBJ1-1, with 9 bases aligning to TRBD1. CDR1 is SGHTA, CDR2 FQGTGA, per germline. Trimming took 1 base from V and 11 from J; bases not matched to a gene: 5. The CDR3 is made up of 13 amino acids. The CDR3 here is CASSLRTGDGAFF. The DNA for the CDR3 is TGTGCCAGCAGCTTAAGGACAGGGGATGGGGCTTTCTTT.

Here the CDR3 DNA reads TGTGCCAGCAGCGTAGCCTGGACAGGGAGTCGTAACTATGGCTACACCTTC. It codes for CASSVAWTGSRNYGYTF. The chain is built from TRBV9 and TRBJ1-2, with TRBD1 matching 8 bases. The V gene end was trimmed by 0 bases and the J gene end by 1 base; junction bases not matched to a gene: 8. The germline V gene has CDR1 SGDLS and CDR2 YYNGEE. This CDR3 has 17 residues.

This chain joins TRBV7-9 and TRBJ2-5, with 13 bases that match TRBD2. From germline, CDR1 is SEHNR and CDR2 FQNEAQ (reference sequence). V was pared by 3 bases and J by 5 bases, with 0 bases of the junction left unmatched. CDR3 size: 14 residues. The CDR3 reads CASSLTSGRETQYF. CDR3 DNA sequence: TGTGCCAGCAGCTTGACTAGCGGGAGGGAGACCCAGTACTTC.

The chain recombines TRBV5-4 with TRBJ2-3, with 11 bases lining up with TRBD1. Losses at the gene ends were 6 bases for V and 0 bases for J; bases not matched to a gene: 3. The CDR3 runs to 15 residues. In germline, CDR1 is SGHNT, CDR2 YYREEE (reference sequence). CDR3 sequence: CASIRDRGSTDTQYF. DNA for the CDR3: TGTGCCAGCATCAGGGACAGGGGGAGCACAGATACGCAGTATTTT.